A selection of T cell receptor beta chains follows, all from one sample in a study of shared clonotypes between healthy human individuals. Generated by immunoSEQ multiplex PCR, the TCRdb table keeps only in-frame clones and is missing some. The table records some 320,000 clones, about nine tenths of them present only once. Material for sequencing was memory CD8+ T cells sorted from blood. Receptors originate from a man between 18 and 35 years old in good health. Each CDR3 is given without its conserved first and last residue.

V,J,CDR3
TRBV5-6,TRBJ1-2,ASSPPIIYRTTDYGYT
TRBV7-2,TRBJ2-1,ASSRLIGRDNEQF
TRBV4-1,TRBJ2-7,ASSPDFFLDEQY
TRBV4-1,TRBJ2-5,ASSQGGGGGKWETQY
TRBV5-1,TRBJ2-7,ASRGSSYEQY
TRBV7-9,TRBJ2-7,ASSSSLGTEQY
TRBV10-3,TRBJ2-5,AISDWAAGGETQY
TRBV6-5,TRBJ2-3,ASRSSADTQY
TRBV5-1,TRBJ2-7,ASSLVGTSYEQY
TRBV4-1,TRBJ1-1,ASSQPPPATEAF
TRBV6-1,TRBJ2-7,ASSRSGGASYEQY
TRBV28,TRBJ1-3,ASTWVSSGNTIY
TRBV27,TRBJ2-2,ASSLIGGQAATSGSVF
TRBV4-3,TRBJ2-7,ASSQEGTGAYEQY
TRBV6-5,TRBJ1-1,ASSRDRDTEAF
TRBV10-2,TRBJ2-4,ASTSGLAGGILAKNIQY